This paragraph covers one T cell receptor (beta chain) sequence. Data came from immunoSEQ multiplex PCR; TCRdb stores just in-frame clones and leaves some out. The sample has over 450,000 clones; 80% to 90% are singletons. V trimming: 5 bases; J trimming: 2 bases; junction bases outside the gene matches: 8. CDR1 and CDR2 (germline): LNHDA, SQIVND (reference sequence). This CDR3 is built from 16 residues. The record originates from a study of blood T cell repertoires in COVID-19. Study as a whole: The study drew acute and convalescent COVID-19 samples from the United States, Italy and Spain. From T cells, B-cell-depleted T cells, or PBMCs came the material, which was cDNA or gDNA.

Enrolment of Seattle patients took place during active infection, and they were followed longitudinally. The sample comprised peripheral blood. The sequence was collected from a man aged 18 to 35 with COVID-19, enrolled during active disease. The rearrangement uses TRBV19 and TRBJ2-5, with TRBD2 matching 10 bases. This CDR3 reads CASSPRTSGIQETQYF. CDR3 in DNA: TGTGCCAGTAGTCCCCGGACTAGCGGAATTCAAGAGACCCAGTACTTC.